Following are 9 T cell receptor beta chains from one sample sequenced in a study of blood T cell repertoires in COVID-19. This table comes from immunoSEQ multiplex PCR, and its TCRdb copy is limited to in-frame clones, with some not included. The table records 230,000 or so clones, roughly 80% of them present only once. Material: peripheral blood. These receptors were collected from a man aged 50 or older with active or convalescent COVID-19.

This rearrangement joins TRBV10-3 to TRBJ2-1; 8 bases map to TRBD1. J lost 3 bases, V lost 10 bases, and 8 bases had no gene match. The CDR3 has 14 residues. CDR1 is ENHRY, CDR2 SYGVKD, per germline. The CDR3 bases are TGTGCCACCTTGGGACAGGCAAACTACAATGAGCAGTTCTTC. It yields the protein CATLGQANYNEQFF.

The V call is TRBV20-1, the J call TRBJ2-1; D is possibly TRBD1 (6 bases). Trimming cost V 5 bases and J 4 bases, with 6 bases left between them. The CDR3 loop spans 11 amino acids. CDR1 is DFQATT, CDR2 SNEGSKA, per germline (reference sequence). CDR3 DNA sequence: TGCAGTGCTGGACAGTACAATGAGCAGTTCTTC. Translating it yields CSAGQYNEQFF.

The chain employs TRBV6-1 and TRBJ2-7, with 7 bases identical to TRBD2. J lost 0 bases, V lost 4 bases, and 9 bases had no gene match. This CDR3 has 16 amino acids. Germline V gives CDR1 MNHNS, CDR2 SASEGT. Here the CDR3 DNA reads TGTGCCAGCAGTGTAAGCGGGACGGTTAGCTCCTACGAGCAGTACTTC. This translates into CASSVSGTVSSYEQYF.

J is TRBJ1-1 and V is TRBV5-1, with D unclear. The V gene's germline CDR1 is SGHRS and CDR2 YFSETQ. This CDR3 region has 13 residues. V was clipped by 4 bases and J by 0 bases, with 7 bases between them. In nucleotides, the CDR3 is TGCGCCAGCAGCCGCATAGTGAACACTGAAGCTTTCTTT. Its protein is CASSRIVNTEAFF.

The DNA of the CDR3 is TGTGCCAGCAGTTTTTGGGCAGGGCAAGCTTTCTTT. Translating it yields CASSFWAGQAFF. The V and J genes are TRBV12-3 or TRBV12-4 and TRBJ1-1; D is possibly TRBD1 (5 bases). The CDR3 sequence is 12 residues long. Trimming stripped 3 bases from V and 9 bases from J, with 11 bases between.

In its sample, this clone was seen once. This chain connects TRBV19 to TRBJ1-5; possible D gene TRBD1, 5 bases. CDR1 and CDR2 (germline): LNHDA, SQIVND (reference sequence). This CDR3 spans 16 amino acids. V was cut by 1 base and J by 4 bases, with 14 bases left in between. The DNA of the CDR3 is TGTGCCAGTAGTATAGCGAGCAGGGTGGGGAATCAGCCCCAGCATTTT. As protein: CASSIASRVGNQPQHF.

The count of this clone is one. The rearrangement links TRBV5-1 to TRBJ1-4, with D possibly being TRBD1 (5 bases). V dropped 7 bases and J dropped 4 bases, with 11 bases sitting between them. The CDR3 is 13 residues long. The germline gives CDR1 SGHRS, CDR2 YFSETQ. The CDR3 region has the DNA TGCGCCAGCTCACCGGGACTTAATGAAAAACTGTTTTTT. Protein product: CASSPGLNEKLFF.

CDR3 protein: CASSMDVGRWFF. The CDR3 DNA reads as TGTGCCAGCAGCATGGACGTTGGCAGATGGTTTTTT. V and J are TRBV5-6 and TRBJ2-2; D ambiguous. With 4 bases removed from V and 16 bases from J, the gap between germline ends came to 17 bases. This CDR3 is built from 12 residues. Germline CDR1 is SGHDT and CDR2 is YYEEEE.

The chain uses TRBV5-1 and TRBJ2-5; 11 bases are shared with TRBD2. Germline V gene data show CDR1 as SGHRS and CDR2 as YFSETQ. The CDR3 has 15 amino acids. V lost 1 base, J lost 4 bases, and 3 bases stayed unmatched. This CDR3 is CASSLLTSGGETQYF. The DNA of the CDR3 is TGCGCCAGCAGCTTGCTCACTAGCGGGGGAGAGACCCAGTACTTC.